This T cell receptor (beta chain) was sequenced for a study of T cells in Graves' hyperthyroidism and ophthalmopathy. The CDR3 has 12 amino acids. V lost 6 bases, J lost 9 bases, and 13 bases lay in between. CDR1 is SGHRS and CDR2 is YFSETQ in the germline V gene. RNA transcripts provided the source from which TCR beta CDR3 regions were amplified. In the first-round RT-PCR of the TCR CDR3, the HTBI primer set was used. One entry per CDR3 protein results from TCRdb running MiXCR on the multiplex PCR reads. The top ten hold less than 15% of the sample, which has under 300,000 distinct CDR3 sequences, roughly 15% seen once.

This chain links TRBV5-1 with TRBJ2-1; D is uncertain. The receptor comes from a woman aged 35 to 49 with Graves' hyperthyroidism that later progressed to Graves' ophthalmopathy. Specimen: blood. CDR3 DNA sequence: TGCGCCAGCACCCTAACTTTCAGTGAGCAGTTCTTC. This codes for CASTLTFSEQFF.